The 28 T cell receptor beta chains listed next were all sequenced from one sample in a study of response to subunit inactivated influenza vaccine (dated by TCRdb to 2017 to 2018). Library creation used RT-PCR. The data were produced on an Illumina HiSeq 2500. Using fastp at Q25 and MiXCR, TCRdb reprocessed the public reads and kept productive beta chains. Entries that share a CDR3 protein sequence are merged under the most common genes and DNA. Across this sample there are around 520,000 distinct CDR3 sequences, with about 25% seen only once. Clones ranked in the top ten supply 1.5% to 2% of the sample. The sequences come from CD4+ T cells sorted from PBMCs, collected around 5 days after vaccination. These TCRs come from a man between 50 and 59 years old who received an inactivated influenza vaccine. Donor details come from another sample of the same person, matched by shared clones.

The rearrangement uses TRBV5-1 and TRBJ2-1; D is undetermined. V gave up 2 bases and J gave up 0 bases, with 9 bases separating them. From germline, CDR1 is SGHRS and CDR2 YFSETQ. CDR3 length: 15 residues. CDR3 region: CASSFEPASYNEQFF. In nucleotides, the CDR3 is TGCGCCAGCAGCTTTGAGCCCGCCTCCTACAATGAGCAGTTCTTC.

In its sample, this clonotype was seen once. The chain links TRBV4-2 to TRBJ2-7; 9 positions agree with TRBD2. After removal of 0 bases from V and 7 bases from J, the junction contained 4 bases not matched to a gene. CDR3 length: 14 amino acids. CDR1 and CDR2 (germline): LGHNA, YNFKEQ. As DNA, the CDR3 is TGTGCCAGCAGCCAAGATAGCGGGGGCGAAGAGCAGTACTTC. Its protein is CASSQDSGGEEQYF.

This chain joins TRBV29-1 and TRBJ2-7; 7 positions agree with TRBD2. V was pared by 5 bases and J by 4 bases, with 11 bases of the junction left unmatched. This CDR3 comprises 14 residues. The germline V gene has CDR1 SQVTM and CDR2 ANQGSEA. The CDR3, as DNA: TGCAGCGTTATTGAGAGGACTAGAGGGTACGAGCAGTACTTC. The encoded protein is CSVIERTRGYEQYF.

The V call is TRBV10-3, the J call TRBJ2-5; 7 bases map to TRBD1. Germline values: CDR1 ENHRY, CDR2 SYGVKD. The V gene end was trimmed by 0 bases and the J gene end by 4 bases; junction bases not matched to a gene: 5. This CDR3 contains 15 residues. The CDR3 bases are TGTGCCATCAGTGAGTCGTGGGACAGCGGAGAGACCCAGTACTTC. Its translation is CAISESWDSGETQYF.

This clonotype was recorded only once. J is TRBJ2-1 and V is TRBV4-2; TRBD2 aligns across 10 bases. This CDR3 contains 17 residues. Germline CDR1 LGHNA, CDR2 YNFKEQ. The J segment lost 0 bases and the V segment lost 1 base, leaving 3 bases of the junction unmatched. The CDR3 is CASSQVSGGSSYNEQFF. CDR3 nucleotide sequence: TGTGCCAGCAGCCAAGTTAGCGGGGGGAGCTCCTACAATGAGCAGTTCTTC.

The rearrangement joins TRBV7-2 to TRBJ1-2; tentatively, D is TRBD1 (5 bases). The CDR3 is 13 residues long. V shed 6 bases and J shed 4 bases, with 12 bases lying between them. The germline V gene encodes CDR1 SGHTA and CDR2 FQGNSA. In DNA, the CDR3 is TGTGCCAGCAGGCCAGGGACCCTCTATGGCTACACCTTC. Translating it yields CASRPGTLYGYTF. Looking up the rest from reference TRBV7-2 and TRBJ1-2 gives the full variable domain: GAGVSQSPSNKVTEKGKDVELRCDPISGHTALYWYRQSLGQGLEFLIYFQGNSAPDKSGLPSDRFSAERTGGSVSTLTIQRTQQEDSAVYLCASRPGTLYGYTFGSGTRLTVV.

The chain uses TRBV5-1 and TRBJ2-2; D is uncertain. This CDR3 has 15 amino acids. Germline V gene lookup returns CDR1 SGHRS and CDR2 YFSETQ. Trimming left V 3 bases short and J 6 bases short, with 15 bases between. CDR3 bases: TGCGCCAGCAGCTACCAGCCCCGAAGGCCCGGGGAGCTGTTTTTT. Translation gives CASSYQPRRPGELFF. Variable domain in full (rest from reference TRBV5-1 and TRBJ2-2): KAGVTQTPRYLIKTRGQQVTLSCSPISGHRSVSWYQQTPGQGLQFLFEYFSETQRNKGNFPGRFSGRQFSNSRSEMNVSTLELGDSALYLCASSYQPRRPGELFFGEGSRLTVL.

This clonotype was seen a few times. This CDR3 reads CASSSDREKQYF. The DNA for the CDR3 is TGTGCCAGCAGCTCGGACAGGGAAAAGCAGTACTTC. V and J are TRBV7-9 and TRBJ2-7; 8 nucleotides match TRBD1. The ends lost 4 bases at V and 8 bases at J; junction bases unmatched: 4. The CDR3 covers 12 residues. The germline gives CDR1 SEHNR, CDR2 FQNEAQ (reference sequence).

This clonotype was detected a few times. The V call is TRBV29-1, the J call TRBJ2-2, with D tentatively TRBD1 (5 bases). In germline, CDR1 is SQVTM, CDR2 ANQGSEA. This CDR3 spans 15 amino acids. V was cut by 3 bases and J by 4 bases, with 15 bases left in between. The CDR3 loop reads CSVEIWEGVTGELFF. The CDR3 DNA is TGCAGCGTTGAGATTTGGGAAGGGGTCACCGGGGAGCTGTTTTTT.

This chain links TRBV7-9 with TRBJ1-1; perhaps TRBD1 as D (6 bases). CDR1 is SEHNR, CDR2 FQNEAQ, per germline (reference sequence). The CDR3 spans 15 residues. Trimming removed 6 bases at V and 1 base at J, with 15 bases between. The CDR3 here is CASRAGGGGNTEAFF. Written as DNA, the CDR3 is TGTGCCAGCAGAGCGGGTGGGGGCGGGAACACTGAAGCTTTCTTT. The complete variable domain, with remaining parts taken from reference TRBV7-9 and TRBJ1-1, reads DTGVSQNPRHKITKRGQNVTFRCDPISEHNRLYWYRQTLGQGPEFLTYFQNEAQLEKSRLLSDRFSAERPKGSFSTLEIQRTEQGDSAMYLCASRAGGGGNTEAFFGQGTRLTVV.

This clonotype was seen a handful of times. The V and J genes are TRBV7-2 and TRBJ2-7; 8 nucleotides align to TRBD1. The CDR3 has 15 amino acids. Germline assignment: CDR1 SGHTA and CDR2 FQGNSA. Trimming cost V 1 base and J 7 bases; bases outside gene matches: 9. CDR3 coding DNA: TGTGCCAGCAGCTTAGTCGGCCAGGGGGCGCGAGAGCAGTACTTC. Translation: CASSLVGQGAREQYF.

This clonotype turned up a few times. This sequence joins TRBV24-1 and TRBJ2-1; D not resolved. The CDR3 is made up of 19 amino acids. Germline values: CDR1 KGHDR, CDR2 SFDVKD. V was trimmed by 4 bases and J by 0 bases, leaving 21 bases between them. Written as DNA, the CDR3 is TGTGCCACCAGTGAAAACACACGTCGAGCCGTGAGCTCCTACAATGAGCAGTTCTTC. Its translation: CATSENTRRAVSSYNEQFF.

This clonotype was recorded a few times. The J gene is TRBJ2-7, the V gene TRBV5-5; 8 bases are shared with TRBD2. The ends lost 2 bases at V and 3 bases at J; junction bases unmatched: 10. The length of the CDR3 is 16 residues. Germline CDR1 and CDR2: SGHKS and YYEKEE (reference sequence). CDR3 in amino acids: CASSFSGGRLVYEQYF. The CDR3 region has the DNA TGTGCCAGCAGCTTTAGTGGCGGGAGGCTTGTCTACGAGCAGTACTTC. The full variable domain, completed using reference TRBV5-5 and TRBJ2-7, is DAGVTQSPTHLIKTRGQQVTLRCSPISGHKSVSWYQQVLGQGPQFIFQYYEKEERGRGNFPDRFSARQFPNYSSELNVNALLLGDSALYLCASSFSGGRLVYEQYFGPGTRLTVT.

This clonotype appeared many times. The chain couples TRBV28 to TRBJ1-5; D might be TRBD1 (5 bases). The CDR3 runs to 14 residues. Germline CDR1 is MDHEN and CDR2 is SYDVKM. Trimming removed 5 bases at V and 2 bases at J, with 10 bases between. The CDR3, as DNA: TGTGCCAGCAGTCCCGACAGAGGCAATCAGCCCCAGCATTTT. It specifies CASSPDRGNQPQHF.

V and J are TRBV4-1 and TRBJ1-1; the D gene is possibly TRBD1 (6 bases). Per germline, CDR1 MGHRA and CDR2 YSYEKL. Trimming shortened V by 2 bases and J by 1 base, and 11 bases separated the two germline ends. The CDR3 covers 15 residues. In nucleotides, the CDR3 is TGCGCCAGCAGCCAATCAAGCAGGGGGAACACTGAAGCTTTCTTT. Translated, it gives CASSQSSRGNTEAFF.

This chain's CDR3 is CASSYSLRGRTEAFF. CDR3 bases: TGTGCCAGCAGTTACTCACTCAGGGGGCGAACTGAAGCTTTCTTT. The chain couples TRBV6-5 to TRBJ1-1; 8 nucleotides match TRBD1. This CDR3 is built from 15 residues. With 0 bases clipped from V and 5 bases from J, the junction kept 5 bases outside the gene matches. Germline lookup yields CDR1 MNHEY and CDR2 SVGAGI.

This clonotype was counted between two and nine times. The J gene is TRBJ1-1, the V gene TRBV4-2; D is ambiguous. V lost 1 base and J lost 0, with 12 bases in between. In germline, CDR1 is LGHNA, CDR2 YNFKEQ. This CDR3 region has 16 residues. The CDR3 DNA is TGTGCCAGCAGCCAAGGTCCTCGAAACATGAACACTGAAGCTTTCTTT. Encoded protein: CASSQGPRNMNTEAFF.

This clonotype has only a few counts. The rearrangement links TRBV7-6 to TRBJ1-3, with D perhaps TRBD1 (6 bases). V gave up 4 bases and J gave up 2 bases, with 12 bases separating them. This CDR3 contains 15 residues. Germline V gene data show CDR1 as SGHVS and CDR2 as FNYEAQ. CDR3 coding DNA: TGTGCCAGCAGCTGGACAGAATCGCCTGGAAACACCATATATTTT. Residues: CASSWTESPGNTIYF.

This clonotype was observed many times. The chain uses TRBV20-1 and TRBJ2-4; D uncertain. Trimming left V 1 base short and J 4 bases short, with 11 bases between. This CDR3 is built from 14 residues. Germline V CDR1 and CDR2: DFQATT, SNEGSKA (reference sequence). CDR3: CSARAVGGKNIQYF. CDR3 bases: TGCAGTGCTAGAGCCGTTGGCGGAAAAAACATTCAGTACTTC.

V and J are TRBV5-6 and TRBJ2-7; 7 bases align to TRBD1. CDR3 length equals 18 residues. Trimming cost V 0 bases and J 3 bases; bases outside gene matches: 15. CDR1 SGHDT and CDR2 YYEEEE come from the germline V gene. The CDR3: CASSLVPLRQGNFYEQYF. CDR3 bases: TGTGCCAGCAGCTTGGTCCCTTTGAGACAGGGAAACTTCTACGAGCAGTACTTC.

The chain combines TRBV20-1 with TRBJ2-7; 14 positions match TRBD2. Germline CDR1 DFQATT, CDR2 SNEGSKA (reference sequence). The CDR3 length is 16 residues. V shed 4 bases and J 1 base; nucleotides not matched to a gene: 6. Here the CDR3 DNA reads TGCAGTGCTAAAGGACTAGCGGGAGGTAGTTCCTACGAGCAGTACTTC. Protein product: CSAKGLAGGSSYEQYF.

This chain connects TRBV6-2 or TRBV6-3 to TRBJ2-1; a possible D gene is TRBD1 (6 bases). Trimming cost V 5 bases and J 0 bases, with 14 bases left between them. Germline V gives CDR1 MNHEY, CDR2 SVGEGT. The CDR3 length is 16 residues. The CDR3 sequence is CASSNSGVGSYNEQFF. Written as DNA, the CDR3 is TGTGCCAGCAGTAATTCAGGGGTTGGCTCCTACAATGAGCAGTTCTTC.

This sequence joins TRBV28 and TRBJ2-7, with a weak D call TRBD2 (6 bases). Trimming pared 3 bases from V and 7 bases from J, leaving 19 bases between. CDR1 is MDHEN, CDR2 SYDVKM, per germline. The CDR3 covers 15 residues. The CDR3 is CASSLGERVLREQYF. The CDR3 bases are TGTGCCAGCAGTTTGGGGGAGCGGGTTCTCAGGGAGCAGTACTTC.

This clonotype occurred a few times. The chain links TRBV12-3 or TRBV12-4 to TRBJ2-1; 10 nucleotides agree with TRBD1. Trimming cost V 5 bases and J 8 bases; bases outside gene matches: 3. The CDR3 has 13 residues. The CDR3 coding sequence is TGTGCCAGCAGTCAGGGACAGGGGTATGAGCAGTTCTTC. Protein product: CASSQGQGYEQFF.

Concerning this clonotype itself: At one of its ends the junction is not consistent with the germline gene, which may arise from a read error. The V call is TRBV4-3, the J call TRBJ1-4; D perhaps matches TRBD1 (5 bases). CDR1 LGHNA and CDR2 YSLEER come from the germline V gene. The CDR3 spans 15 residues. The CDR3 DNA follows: TGCGCCAGCAGCCAAGGGTCAGGGCGGTGGGAAACACTGTTTTTT. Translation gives CASSQGSGRWETLFF.

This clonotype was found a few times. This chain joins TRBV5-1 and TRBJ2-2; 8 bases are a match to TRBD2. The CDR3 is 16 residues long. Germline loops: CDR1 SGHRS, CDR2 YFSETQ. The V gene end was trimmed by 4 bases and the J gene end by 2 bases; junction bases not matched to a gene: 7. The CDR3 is CASSPTGGPNTGELFF. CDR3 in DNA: TGCGCCAGCAGCCCAACGGGGGGGCCTAACACCGGGGAGCTGTTTTTT.

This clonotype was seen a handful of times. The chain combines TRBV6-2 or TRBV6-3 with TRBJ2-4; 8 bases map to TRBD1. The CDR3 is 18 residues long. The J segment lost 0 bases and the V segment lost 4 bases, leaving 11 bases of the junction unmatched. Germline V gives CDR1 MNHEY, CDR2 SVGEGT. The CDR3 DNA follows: TGTGCCAGCAGTTTCCCGGTCGGCAGGGGGCTAGCCAAAAACATTCAGTACTTC. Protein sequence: CASSFPVGRGLAKNIQYF.

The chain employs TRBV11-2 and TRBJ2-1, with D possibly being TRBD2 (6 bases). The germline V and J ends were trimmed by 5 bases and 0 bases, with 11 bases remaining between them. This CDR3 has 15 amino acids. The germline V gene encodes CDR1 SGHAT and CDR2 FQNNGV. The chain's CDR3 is CASSPLSGSYNEQFF. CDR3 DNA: TGTGCCAGCAGCCCCCTTAGCGGCTCCTACAATGAGCAGTTCTTC. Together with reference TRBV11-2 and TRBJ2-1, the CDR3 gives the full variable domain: EAGVAQSPRYKIIEKRQSVAFWCNPISGHATLYWYQQILGQGPKLLIQFQNNGVVDDSQLPKDRFSAERLKGVDSTLKIQPAKLEDSAVYLCASSPLSGSYNEQFFGPGTRLTVL.